This T cell receptor beta chain was sequenced for a study of somatic mutations in T cells in chronic GVHD (TCRdb year 2020). Measured from the cysteine to the phenylalanine, the CDR3 is 13 residues long. The kept DNA is CDR3 alone, 39 bases in frame from the first base. V is pared back by 4 bases and J by 0 bases, with 10 bases lying between the germline termini. According to the germline V gene, CDR1 reads SQVTM and CDR2 reads ANQGSEA. Genomic DNA was isolated and then used for the TCRbeta deep sequencing. The immunoSEQ assay, provided as a commercial service, was used for both TCRbeta CDR3 sequencing and the initial data processing. Per the source publication's procedure: Reads were demultiplexed, adapter and primer sequences were trimmed, similar clones were merged through frequency-ratio clustering, and V, D, J genes were annotated using IMGT. TCRdb took this table from immuneACCESS and kept in-frame rearrangements with V and J called. Such tables lack part of the clones; where checked against another copy, unresolved V genes explain under half of the gap, and the rest is unexplained. V, J and clone size are those of that table, while D and trimming were read from the DNA. This sample gives 13,000 or so clones in total; 78% of them show up just once. The biggest ten clones account for approximately 31% of the sample.

For sorting, staining was done with anti-CD3, anti-CD4, anti-CD8 and a Vbeta20 antibody from the IOTest Beta Mark kit on a FACSAria III, reaching purity above 99%. Peripheral blood was drawn into sodium heparin tubes, and mononuclear cells were separated by Ficoll-Paque PLUS density gradient centrifugation. Before TCRbeta deep sequencing, the CD4+ Vbeta20+, CD4+ Vbeta20-, and CD8+ T cell fractions were FACS-sorted. With respect to this clone: The antigen it binds to is not known. No qualities accompany the bases; no much larger clone lies one base away.

In this chain, TRBV29-1 is recombined with TRBJ2-7; a confident D gene designation cannot be given. The receptor's source is a male patient between 50 and 60 years old with chronic graft-versus-host disease. Once a transplant has taken place, some T cells may be donor derived. Sequenced material: Vbeta20-negative CD4+ T cells from blood. Reading the label with the study, this specimen's cell subset or site is: CD4+ T cells sorted as TCR Vbeta20 negative by flow cytometry. The CDR3 region reads CSVVSTLSYEQYF. The DNA reads TGCAGCGTTGTGAGCACCCTCTCCTACGAGCAGTACTTC.